Presented here are 27 T cell receptor beta chains from one specimen sequenced in a study of blood T cell repertoires in COVID-19. The data were produced by immunoSEQ multiplex PCR, yet TCRdb's version contains in-frame clones alone and is incomplete. Seen here are about 150,000 clones, roughly 84% observed once, and the top ten hold about 12%. Sequenced material: peripheral blood. The receptors shown here come from a woman aged 55-70 years with COVID-19, enrolled during active disease.

The chain has TRBV29-1 and TRBJ1-2, with TRBD1 as a possible D gene (5 bases). V lost 1 base, J lost 3 bases, and 12 bases lay in between. Germline CDR1 SQVTM, CDR2 ANQGSEA. The CDR3 is 14 amino acids. The CDR3 nucleotides read TGCAGCGTTGAAGGGGAGGGGTATTACTATGGCTACACCTTC. Protein product: CSVEGEGYYYGYTF. The full variable domain, its missing parts supplied by reference TRBV29-1 and TRBJ1-2, is SAVISQKPSRDICQRGTSLTIQCQVDSQVTMMFWYRQQPGQSLTLIATANQGSEATYESGFVIDKFPISRPNLTFSTLTVSNMSPEDSSIYLCSVEGEGYYYGYTFGSGTRLTVV.

The chain links TRBV11-2 to TRBJ2-1; 14 bases line up with TRBD2. Trimming took 2 bases from V and 5 from J; bases not matched to a gene: 11. This CDR3 region has 19 residues. Germline V gives CDR1 SGHAT, CDR2 FQNNGV. This CDR3 reads CASSLSGTSGRGGNNEQFF. CDR3 coding DNA: TGTGCCAGCAGCTTAAGTGGGACTAGCGGGAGAGGGGGTAACAATGAGCAGTTCTTC.

This chain links TRBV27 with TRBJ2-5; the D gene is possibly TRBD1 (5 bases). V was clipped by 5 bases and J by 7 bases, with 14 bases between them. CDR1 and CDR2 from the germline V gene are MNHEY and SMNVEV (reference sequence). This CDR3 spans 13 amino acids. CDR3 in amino acids: CASSKTASGTQYF. CDR3 sequence (DNA): TGTGCCAGCAGTAAGACAGCTTCGGGGACCCAGTACTTC.

The rearrangement uses TRBV10-2 and TRBJ2-1; 7 positions match TRBD2. Germline loops: CDR1 WSHSY, CDR2 SAAADI. V shed 8 bases, J shed 5 bases, and the junction held 12 bases outside the gene matches. This CDR3 has 15 amino acids. The CDR3 protein is CASEPRPSGNNEQFF. The CDR3 DNA reads TGCGCCAGCGAACCCCGTCCAAGCGGGAACAATGAGCAGTTCTTC.

The CDR3 nucleotides read TGCGCCAGCAGCCCACAGGGGGCGCAGGGGGCCAACGTCCTGACTTTC. This gives the protein CASSPQGAQGANVLTF. The V and J genes are TRBV5-1 and TRBJ2-6; 9 nucleotides align to TRBD1. J was trimmed by 4 bases and V by 4 bases; bases with no gene match: 6. Germline V gene data show CDR1 as SGHRS and CDR2 as YFSETQ. This CDR3 is built from 16 residues.

This clone has just a few counts. The chain has TRBV19 and TRBJ1-6, with D possibly matching TRBD1 (5 bases). The V and J ends lost 0 bases and 7 bases respectively, with 10 bases between them. Germline CDR1 and CDR2: LNHDA and SQIVND (reference sequence). This CDR3 comprises 15 residues. CDR3 loop: CASSIDRGGNSPLHF. For the CDR3, the DNA is TGTGCCAGTAGTATAGATCGGGGGGGAAATTCACCCCTCCACTTT.

The CDR3 protein is CASSPPGSGNTIYF. Here the CDR3 DNA reads TGTGCCAGCAGTCCGCCGGGTTCTGGAAACACCATATATTTT. The chain combines TRBV25-1 with TRBJ1-3, with D hard to call. Trimming took off 5 bases at V and 1 base at J, with 9 bases between the two ends. Germline values: CDR1 MGHDK, CDR2 SYGVNS. CDR3 size: 14 residues.

The J gene is TRBJ1-2, the V gene TRBV7-6; 8 bases match TRBD1. This CDR3 contains 18 residues. Germline trimming cut 1 base from V and 0 bases from J; bases unmatched to any gene: 10. Per germline, CDR1 SGHVS and CDR2 FNYEAQ. This CDR3 reads CASSLDFPGQATNYGYTF. CDR3 DNA sequence: TGTGCCAGCAGCTTAGATTTCCCGGGACAGGCAACTAACTATGGCTACACCTTC.

J is TRBJ2-7 and V is TRBV12-3 or TRBV12-4; 7 positions match TRBD1. The CDR3 has 13 amino acids. V dropped 6 bases and J dropped 3; count of bases not matched to a gene: 5. As DNA, the CDR3 is TGTGCCAGCAGAGAGGGACAGAACTACGAGCAGTACTTC. Its protein product is CASREGQNYEQYF.

This clone showed up many times. This chain uses TRBV21-1 with TRBJ2-3; the table's TRBD1 call for D was not verified on the DNA. TRBV21-1 represents a pseudogene. This CDR3 has 15 amino acids. CDR3 in DNA: TGTGCCAGCAGCAAATGGATGGGCGTCCCAGATACGCAGTATTTT. It is translated as CASSKWMGVPDTQYF.

This rearrangement joins TRBV9 to TRBJ1-5; TRBD1 matches at 7 bases. Germline V gene sequence: CDR1 SGDLS, CDR2 YYNGEE. Trimming removed 4 bases from V and 6 bases from J; junction bases left unmatched: 4. This CDR3 spans 13 amino acids. CDR3 in amino acids: CASSPQGGQPQHF. CDR3 sequence (DNA): TGTGCCAGCAGCCCCCAGGGGGGTCAGCCCCAGCATTTT.

J is TRBJ1-1 and V is TRBV5-6; 7 bases agree with TRBD1. Germline assignment: CDR1 SGHDT and CDR2 YYEEEE. J was trimmed by 4 bases and V by 0 bases; bases with no gene match: 6. This CDR3 has 15 residues. The CDR3 DNA reads as TGTGCCAGCAGCTTGGTACAGGGGTGGAGCACTGAAGCTTTCTTT. Protein: CASSLVQGWSTEAFF.

The genes are TRBV9 and TRBJ2-1; D is ambiguous. Germline V CDR1 and CDR2: SGDLS, YYNGEE. The CDR3 has 15 residues. The V gene lost 6 bases and the J gene lost 0 bases, with 13 bases spanning the gap. The CDR3 loop reads CASTRAPSSYNEQFF. The CDR3 DNA sequence: TGTGCCAGCACCCGAGCGCCGTCCTCCTACAATGAGCAGTTCTTC.

This clone was recorded once. The chain carries TRBV24-1 and TRBJ2-2; 8 bases align to TRBD2. Germline V gene data show CDR1 as KGHDR and CDR2 as SFDVKD. This CDR3 is 16 amino acids long. After removal of 3 bases from V and 7 bases from J, the junction contained 9 bases not matched to a gene. Here the CDR3 reads CATSDPPGTRGGELFF. As DNA, the CDR3 is TGTGCCACCAGTGATCCCCCGGGGACTAGGGGCGGGGAGCTGTTTTTT.

This chain uses TRBV25-1 with TRBJ2-1; 12 bases align to TRBD2. Losses at the gene ends were 3 bases for V and 8 bases for J; bases not matched to a gene: 2. The CDR3 loop spans 14 amino acids. Germline V gives CDR1 MGHDK, CDR2 SYGVNS. In DNA, the CDR3 is TGTGCCAGCAGTGAGACTAGCGGGGGATATGAGCAGTTCTTC. This translates into CASSETSGGYEQFF.

This clone was found once. The chain has TRBV12-5 and TRBJ1-2; TRBD1 matches at 8 bases. The CDR3 is made up of 14 amino acids. V shed 5 bases, J shed 4 bases, and the junction held 6 bases outside the gene matches. Germline values: CDR1 LGHNT, CDR2 FRNRAP. The DNA for the CDR3 is TGTGCTAGTGGTCCAGGGGGCAACGGCTATGGCTACACCTTC. It translates to CASGPGGNGYGYTF. The complete variable domain, with remaining parts taken from reference TRBV12-5 and TRBJ1-2, reads DARVTQTPRHKVTEMGQEVTMRCQPILGHNTVFWYRQTMMQGLELLAYFRNRAPLDDSGMPKDRFSAEMPDATLATLKIQPSEPRDSAVYFCASGPGGNGYGYTFGSGTRLTVV.

The genes are TRBV4-2 and TRBJ1-2, with 10 bases lining up with TRBD1. J was trimmed by 7 bases and V by 0 bases; bases with no gene match: 8. From germline, CDR1 is LGHNA and CDR2 YNFKEQ. The CDR3 spans 16 residues. Written as DNA, the CDR3 is TGTGCCAGCAGCCAAGATGGACAGGGGGTTAGTGTTGGCTACACCTTC. Its protein is CASSQDGQGVSVGYTF.

This chain joins TRBV5-5 and TRBJ2-5; 8 bases are shared with TRBD1. J was trimmed by 10 bases and V by 3 bases; bases with no gene match: 14. The CDR3 consists of 15 residues. The V gene's germline CDR1 is SGHKS and CDR2 YYEKEE (reference sequence). The CDR3 loop is CASSSGTGGVVGQYF. The CDR3 bases are TGTGCCAGCAGCTCCGGGACAGGTGGTGTCGTAGGCCAGTACTTC. Based on the CDR3 plus reference TRBV5-5 and TRBJ2-5, the full variable domain is DAGVTQSPTHLIKTRGQQVTLRCSPISGHKSVSWYQQVLGQGPQFIFQYYEKEERGRGNFPDRFSARQFPNYSSELNVNALLLGDSALYLCASSSGTGGVVGQYFGPGTRLLVL.

CDR3 DNA: TGTGCCAGCTCACCTGTGGCGGCCAATGAATACGAGCAGTACTTC. This translates into CASSPVAANEYEQYF. This chain connects TRBV18 to TRBJ2-7; no firm D call. Trimming stripped 3 bases from V and 4 bases from J, with 16 bases between. The CDR3 consists of 15 residues. Germline V gene lookup returns CDR1 KGHSH and CDR2 LQKENI.

V is TRBV3-1 (or the pseudogene TRBV3-2) and J is TRBJ2-3; 11 bases fit TRBD2. Germline assignment: CDR1 LGHDT and CDR2 YNNKEL (reference sequence). The J segment lost 8 bases and the V segment lost 3 bases, leaving 10 bases of the junction unmatched. CDR3 size: 16 residues. DNA for the CDR3: TGTGCCAGCAGCCATTCTAGCGGGGGGTTCTACGGTACGCAGTATTTT. It specifies CASSHSSGGFYGTQYF.

This chain connects TRBV7-9 to TRBJ1-4; the match to TRBD1 covers 7 bases. The CDR3 is 14 amino acids. The V segment lost 5 bases and the J segment 5 bases; nucleotides outside the gene matches: 5. The germline gives CDR1 SEHNR, CDR2 FQNEAQ (reference sequence). In DNA, the CDR3 is TGTGCCAGCAGCATCCGGGACAGCAATGAAAAACTGTTTTTT. It translates to CASSIRDSNEKLFF. Supplemented by reference TRBV7-9 and TRBJ1-4, the full variable domain reads DTGVSQNPRHKITKRGQNVTFRCDPISEHNRLYWYRQTLGQGPEFLTYFQNEAQLEKSRLLSDRFSAERPKGSFSTLEIQRTEQGDSAMYLCASSIRDSNEKLFFGSGTQLSVL.

The chain combines TRBV29-1 with TRBJ1-3; the D gene is possibly TRBD1 (6 bases). The V and J ends lost 4 bases and 2 bases respectively, with 12 bases between them. The CDR3 consists of 14 residues. CDR1 is SQVTM and CDR2 is ANQGSEA in the germline V gene. CDR3 nucleotide sequence: TGCAGCGTTGTTTGGGGGGGGCCTGGAAACACCATATATTTT. It encodes CSVVWGGPGNTIYF.

The chain has TRBV10-2 and TRBJ1-5; 7 nucleotides match TRBD1. The V gene end was trimmed by 3 bases and the J gene end by 5 bases; junction bases not matched to a gene: 1. CDR3 length: 13 amino acids. Germline values: CDR1 WSHSY, CDR2 SAAADI. DNA of the CDR3: TGCGCCAGCAGTGAAGACAGGGATCAGCCCCAGCATTTT. Its translation: CASSEDRDQPQHF.

The J gene is TRBJ1-5, the V gene TRBV19, with D perhaps matching TRBD1 (5 bases). V lost 6 bases to trimming and J lost 3 bases, with 15 bases between them. This CDR3 spans 15 amino acids. Germline V gene sequence: CDR1 LNHDA, CDR2 SQIVND (reference sequence). CDR3 in DNA: TGTGCCAGTAGAGATGGCACAGGCCACAATCAGCCCCAGCATTTT. Translation: CASRDGTGHNQPQHF.

The gene calls are TRBV2 and TRBJ1-3; perhaps TRBD1 as D (6 bases). The CDR3 is made up of 15 amino acids. The V gene lost 3 bases and the J gene lost 2 bases, with 11 bases spanning the gap. The germline V gene encodes CDR1 SNHLY and CDR2 FYNNEI. The CDR3 DNA follows: TGTGCCAGCAGTGAGTTCACAGGGACTGGAAACACCATATATTTT. This encodes CASSEFTGTGNTIYF.

The chain carries TRBV29-1 and TRBJ2-1; the D gene is possibly TRBD1 (6 bases). V dropped 7 bases and J dropped 1 base, with 14 bases sitting between them. Germline loops: CDR1 SQVTM, CDR2 ANQGSEA. CDR3 length equals 14 residues. In DNA, the CDR3 is TGCAGCGCCCGACAGGACTCGTCCTACAATGAGCAGTTCTTC. Its protein is CSARQDSSYNEQFF.

This chain connects TRBV5-1 to TRBJ2-1; tentative D call: TRBD1 (5 bases). The CDR3 is 14 residues long. V was trimmed by 5 bases and J by 2 bases, leaving 11 bases between them. Germline lookup yields CDR1 SGHRS and CDR2 YFSETQ. In DNA, the CDR3 is TGCGCCAGCAGTACCCAGGGCCCCTACAATGAGCAGTTCTTC. Protein product: CASSTQGPYNEQFF.